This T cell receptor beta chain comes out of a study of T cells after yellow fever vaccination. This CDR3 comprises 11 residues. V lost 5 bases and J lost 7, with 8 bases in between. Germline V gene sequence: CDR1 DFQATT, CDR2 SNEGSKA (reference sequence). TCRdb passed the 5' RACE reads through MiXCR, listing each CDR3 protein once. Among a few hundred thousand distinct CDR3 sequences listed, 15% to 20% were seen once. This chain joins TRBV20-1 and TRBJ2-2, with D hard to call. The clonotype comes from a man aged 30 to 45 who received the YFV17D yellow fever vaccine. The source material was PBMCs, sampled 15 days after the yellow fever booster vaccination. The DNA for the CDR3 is TGCAGTGCTGGATTCTTCGGGGAGCTGTTTTTT. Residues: CSAGFFGELFF.